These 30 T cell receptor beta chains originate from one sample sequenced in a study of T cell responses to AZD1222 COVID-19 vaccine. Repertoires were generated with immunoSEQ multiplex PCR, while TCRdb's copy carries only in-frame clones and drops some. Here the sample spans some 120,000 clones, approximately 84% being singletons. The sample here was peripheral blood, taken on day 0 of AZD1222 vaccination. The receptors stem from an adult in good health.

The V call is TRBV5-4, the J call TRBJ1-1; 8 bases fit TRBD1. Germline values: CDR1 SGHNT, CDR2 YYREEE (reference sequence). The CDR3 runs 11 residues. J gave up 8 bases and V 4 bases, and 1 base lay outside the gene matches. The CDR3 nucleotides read TGTGCCAGCAGCGGACAGGGAGAAGCTTTCTTT. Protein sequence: CASSGQGEAFF.

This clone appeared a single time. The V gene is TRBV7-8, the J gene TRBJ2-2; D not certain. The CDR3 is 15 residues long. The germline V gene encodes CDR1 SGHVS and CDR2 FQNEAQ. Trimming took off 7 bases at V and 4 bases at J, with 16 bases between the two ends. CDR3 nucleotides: TGTGCCAGCAACCCTGGTTTGTCGAGCACCGGGGAGCTGTTTTTT. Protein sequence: CASNPGLSSTGELFF.

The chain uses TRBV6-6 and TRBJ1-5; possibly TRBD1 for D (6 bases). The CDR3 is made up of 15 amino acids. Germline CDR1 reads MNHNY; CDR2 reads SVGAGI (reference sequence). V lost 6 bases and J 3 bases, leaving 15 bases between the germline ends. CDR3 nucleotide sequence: TGTGCCAGCAGCCACCATTGGGACACCAATCAGCCCCAGCATTTT. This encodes CASSHHWDTNQPQHF.

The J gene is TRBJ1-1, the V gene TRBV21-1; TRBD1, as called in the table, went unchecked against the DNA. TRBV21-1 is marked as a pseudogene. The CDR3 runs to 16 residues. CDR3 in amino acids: CASSDRGRKMNTEAFF. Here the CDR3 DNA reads TGTGCCAGCAGTGACAGGGGCCGAAAAATGAACACTGAAGCTTTCTTT.

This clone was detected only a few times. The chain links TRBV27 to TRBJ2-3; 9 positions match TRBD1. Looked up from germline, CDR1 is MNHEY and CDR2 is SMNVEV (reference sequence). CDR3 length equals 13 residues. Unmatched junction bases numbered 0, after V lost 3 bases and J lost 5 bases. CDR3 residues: CASSLDRGDTQYF. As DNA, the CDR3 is TGTGCCAGCAGTTTGGACAGGGGAGATACGCAGTATTTT.

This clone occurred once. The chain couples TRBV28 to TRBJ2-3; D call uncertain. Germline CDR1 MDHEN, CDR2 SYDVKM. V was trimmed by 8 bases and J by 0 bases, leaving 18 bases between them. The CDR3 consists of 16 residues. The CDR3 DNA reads TGTGCCAGCTCTGGAGCGATCACTTCTAGCACAGATACGCAGTATTTT. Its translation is CASSGAITSSTDTQYF.

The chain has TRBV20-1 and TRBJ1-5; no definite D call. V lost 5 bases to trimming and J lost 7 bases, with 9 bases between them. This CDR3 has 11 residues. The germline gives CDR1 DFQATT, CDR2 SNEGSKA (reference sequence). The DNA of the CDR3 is TGCAGTGCTTCCGTCGGACAGCCCCAGCATTTT. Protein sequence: CSASVGQPQHF.

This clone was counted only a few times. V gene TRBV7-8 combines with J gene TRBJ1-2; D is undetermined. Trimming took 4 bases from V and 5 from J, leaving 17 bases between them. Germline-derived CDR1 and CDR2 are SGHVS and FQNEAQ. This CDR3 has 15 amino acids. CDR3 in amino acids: CASSSHRKGSYGYTF. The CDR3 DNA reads TGTGCCAGCAGCTCCCATCGGAAGGGCTCTTATGGCTACACCTTC.

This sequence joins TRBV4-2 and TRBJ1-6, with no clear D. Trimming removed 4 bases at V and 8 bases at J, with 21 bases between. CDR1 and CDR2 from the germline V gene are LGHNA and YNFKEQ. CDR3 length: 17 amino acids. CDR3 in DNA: TGTGCCAGCAGCCCATATGGCGAGGGAGAGCTTTATTCACCCCTCCACTTT. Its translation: CASSPYGEGELYSPLHF.

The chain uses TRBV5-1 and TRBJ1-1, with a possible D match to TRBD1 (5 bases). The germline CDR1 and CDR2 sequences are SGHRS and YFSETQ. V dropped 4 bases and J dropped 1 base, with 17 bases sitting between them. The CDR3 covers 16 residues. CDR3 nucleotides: TGCGCCAGCAGCCTTTACCCGGACAAGACGAACACTGAAGCTTTCTTT. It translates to CASSLYPDKTNTEAFF.

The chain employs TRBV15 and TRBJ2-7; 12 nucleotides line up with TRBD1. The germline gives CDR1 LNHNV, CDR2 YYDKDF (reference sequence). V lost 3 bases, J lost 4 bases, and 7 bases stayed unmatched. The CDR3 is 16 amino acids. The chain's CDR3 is CATSSRWDRGLYEQYF. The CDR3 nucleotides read TGTGCCACCAGCAGCCGCTGGGACAGGGGGCTGTACGAGCAGTACTTC.

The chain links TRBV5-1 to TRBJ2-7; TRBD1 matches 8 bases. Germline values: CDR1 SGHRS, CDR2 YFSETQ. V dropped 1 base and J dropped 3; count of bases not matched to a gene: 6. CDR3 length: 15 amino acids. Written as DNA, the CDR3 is TGCGCCAGCAGCTTGCGACAGGGGAGGATCTACGAGCAGTACTTC. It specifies CASSLRQGRIYEQYF.

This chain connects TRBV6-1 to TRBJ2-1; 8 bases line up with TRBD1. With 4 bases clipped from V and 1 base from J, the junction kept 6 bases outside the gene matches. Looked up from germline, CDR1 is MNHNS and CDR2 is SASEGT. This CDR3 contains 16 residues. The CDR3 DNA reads TGTGCCAGCAGTGTACAGGGGGTGTCATCCTACAATGAGCAGTTCTTC. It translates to CASSVQGVSSYNEQFF.

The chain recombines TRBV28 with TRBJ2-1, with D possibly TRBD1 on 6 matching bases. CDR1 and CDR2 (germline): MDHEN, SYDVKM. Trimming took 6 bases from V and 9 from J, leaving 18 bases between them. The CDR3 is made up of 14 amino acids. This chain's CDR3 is CASSIGTPWGEQFF. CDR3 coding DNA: TGTGCCAGCAGCATCGGGACACCCTGGGGTGAGCAGTTCTTC.

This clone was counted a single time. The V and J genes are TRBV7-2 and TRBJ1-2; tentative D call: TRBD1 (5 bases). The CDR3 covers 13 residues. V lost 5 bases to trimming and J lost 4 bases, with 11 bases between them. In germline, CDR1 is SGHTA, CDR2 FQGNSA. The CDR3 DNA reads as TGTGCCAGCAGCCCCCTGGGGGGCTATGGCTACACCTTC. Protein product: CASSPLGGYGYTF.

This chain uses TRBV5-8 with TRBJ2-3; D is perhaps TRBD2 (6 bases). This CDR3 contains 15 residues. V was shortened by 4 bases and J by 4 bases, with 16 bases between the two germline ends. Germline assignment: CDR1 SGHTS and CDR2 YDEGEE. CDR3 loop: CASSLGGEEADTQYF. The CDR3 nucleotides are TGTGCCAGCAGCCTAGGTGGGGAGGAGGCAGATACGCAGTATTTT.

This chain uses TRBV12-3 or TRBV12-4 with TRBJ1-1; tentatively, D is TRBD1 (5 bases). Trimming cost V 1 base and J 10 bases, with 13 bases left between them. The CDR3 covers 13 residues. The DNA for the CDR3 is TGTGCCAGCAGTTTAGAATCAGGCAGGGCAGCTTTCTTT. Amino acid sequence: CASSLESGRAAFF.

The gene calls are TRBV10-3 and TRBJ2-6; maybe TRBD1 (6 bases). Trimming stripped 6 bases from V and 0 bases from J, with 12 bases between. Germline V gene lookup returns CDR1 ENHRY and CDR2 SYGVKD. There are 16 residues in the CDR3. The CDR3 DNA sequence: TGTGCCATCAGGGTAGGGGGAAGCTCTGGGGCCAACGTCCTGACTTTC. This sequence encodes CAIRVGGSSGANVLTF.

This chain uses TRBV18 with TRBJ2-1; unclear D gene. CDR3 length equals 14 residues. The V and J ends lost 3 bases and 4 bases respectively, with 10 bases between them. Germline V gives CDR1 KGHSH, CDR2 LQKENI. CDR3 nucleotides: TGTGCCAGCTCACCCTCCGACGGATACAATGAGCAGTTCTTC. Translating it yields CASSPSDGYNEQFF.

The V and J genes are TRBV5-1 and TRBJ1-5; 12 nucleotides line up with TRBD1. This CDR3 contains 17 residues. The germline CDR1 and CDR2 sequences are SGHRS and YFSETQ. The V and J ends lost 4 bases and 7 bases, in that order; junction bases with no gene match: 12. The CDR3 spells CASSLGPGQGAIQPQHF. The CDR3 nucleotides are TGCGCCAGCAGCCTGGGGCCGGGACAGGGGGCTATCCAGCCCCAGCATTTT.

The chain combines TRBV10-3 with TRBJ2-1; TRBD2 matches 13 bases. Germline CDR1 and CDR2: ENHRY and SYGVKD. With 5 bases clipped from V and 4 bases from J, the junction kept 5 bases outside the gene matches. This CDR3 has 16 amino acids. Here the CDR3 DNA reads TGTGCCATCAGTCAACTAGCGGGAGGGTTGTACAATGAGCAGTTCTTC. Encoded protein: CAISQLAGGLYNEQFF.

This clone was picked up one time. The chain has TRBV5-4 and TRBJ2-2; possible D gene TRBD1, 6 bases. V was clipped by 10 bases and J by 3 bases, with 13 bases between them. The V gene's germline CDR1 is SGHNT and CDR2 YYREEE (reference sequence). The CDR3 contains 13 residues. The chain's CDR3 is CALKGVDTGELFF. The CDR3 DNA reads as TGTGCCCTCAAGGGGGTGGACACCGGGGAGCTGTTTTTT.

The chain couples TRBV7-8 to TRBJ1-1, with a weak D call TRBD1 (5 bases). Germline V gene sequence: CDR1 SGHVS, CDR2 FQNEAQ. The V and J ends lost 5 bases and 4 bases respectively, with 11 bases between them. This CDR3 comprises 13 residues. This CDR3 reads CASSLTGGTEAFF. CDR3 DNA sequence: TGTGCCAGCAGCCTAACGGGGGGCACTGAAGCTTTCTTT.

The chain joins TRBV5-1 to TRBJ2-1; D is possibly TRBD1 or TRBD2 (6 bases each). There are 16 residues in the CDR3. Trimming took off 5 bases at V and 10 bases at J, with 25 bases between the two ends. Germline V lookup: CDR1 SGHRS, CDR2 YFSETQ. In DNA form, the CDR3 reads TGCGCCAGCAGAACGGGGGCGGGGCCGGGCCGGGAGGAGCAGTTCTTC. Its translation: CASRTGAGPGREEQFF. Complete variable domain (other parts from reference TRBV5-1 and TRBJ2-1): KAGVTQTPRYLIKTRGQQVTLSCSPISGHRSVSWYQQTPGQGLQFLFEYFSETQRNKGNFPGRFSGRQFSNSRSEMNVSTLELGDSALYLCASRTGAGPGREEQFFGPGTRLTVL.

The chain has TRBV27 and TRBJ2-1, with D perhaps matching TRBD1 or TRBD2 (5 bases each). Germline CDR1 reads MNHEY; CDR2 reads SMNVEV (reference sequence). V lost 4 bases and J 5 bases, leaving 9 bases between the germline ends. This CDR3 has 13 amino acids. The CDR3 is CASSSGPHNEQFF. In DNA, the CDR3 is TGTGCCAGCAGTTCGGGACCCCACAATGAGCAGTTCTTC.

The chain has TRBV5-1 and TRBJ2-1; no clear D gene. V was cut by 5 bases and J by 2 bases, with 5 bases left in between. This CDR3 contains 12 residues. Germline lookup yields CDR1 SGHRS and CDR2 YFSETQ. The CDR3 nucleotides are TGCGCCAGCAGGACAACCTACAATGAGCAGTTCTTC. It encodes CASRTTYNEQFF.

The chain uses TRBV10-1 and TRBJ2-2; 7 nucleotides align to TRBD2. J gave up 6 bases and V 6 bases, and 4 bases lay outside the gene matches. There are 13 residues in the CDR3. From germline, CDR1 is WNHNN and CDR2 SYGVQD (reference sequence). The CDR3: CASRSAGAGELFF. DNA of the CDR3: TGCGCCAGCAGGTCGGCGGGAGCCGGGGAGCTGTTTTTT.

This CDR3 is CASIFVQAVSNQPQHF. The CDR3, as DNA: TGTGCCAGCATCTTCGTCCAGGCCGTGAGCAATCAGCCCCAGCATTTT. The V gene is TRBV2, the J gene TRBJ1-5; D call uncertain. Trimming shortened V by 7 bases and J by 1 base, and 17 bases separated the two germline ends. Per germline, CDR1 SNHLY and CDR2 FYNNEI. CDR3 size: 16 residues.

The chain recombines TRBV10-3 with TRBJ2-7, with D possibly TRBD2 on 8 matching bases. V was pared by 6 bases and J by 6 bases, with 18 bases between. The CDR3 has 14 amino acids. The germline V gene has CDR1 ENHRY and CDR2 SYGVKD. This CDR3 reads CAISGGGQTGEQYF. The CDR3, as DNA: TGTGCCATCAGCGGGGGGGGACAGACGGGCGAGCAGTACTTC.

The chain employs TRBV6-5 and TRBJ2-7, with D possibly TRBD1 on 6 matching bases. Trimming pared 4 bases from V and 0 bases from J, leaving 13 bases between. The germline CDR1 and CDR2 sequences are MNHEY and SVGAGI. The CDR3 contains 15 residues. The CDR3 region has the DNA TGTGCCAGCAGTTCGGGCCGGGACAACTCCTACGAGCAGTACTTC. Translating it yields CASSSGRDNSYEQYF.